This TCR beta chain originates from a study of regulatory T cells in long-lasting Graves disease. Whole-study findings and limits: Relative to newly diagnosed Graves' patients, persistent ones had lower TCR diversity. Blood alone, not thyroid tissue, was studied. Because few samples were included, accuracy may have been lower. Persistent disease exhibited a predilection for TRBV28, TRBJ1-2 and TRBJ2-5.

Using its own MiXCR run on the reads, TCRdb lists one record per CDR3 protein. Of roughly 780 distinct CDR3 sequences in the sample, 55% to 60% are singletons; the top ten hold roughly 24%. Comments on this clonotype: Its antigen is still unknown.

Looked up from germline, CDR1 is ENHRY and CDR2 is SYGVKD. V was cut by 2 bases and J by 0 bases, with 12 bases left in between. CDR3 length: 16 residues. Scientists built the TCR library using RNA that was extracted from PBMCs. The TCR originated in a female donor with Graves disease. The J gene is TRBJ2-3, the V gene TRBV10-3; weak D call: TRBD2 (6 bases). This specimen consisted of peripheral blood mononuclear cells (PBMCs), obtained with antithyroid drug treatment, in newly diagnosed or persistent Graves disease (not recorded which). In nucleotides, the CDR3 is TGTGCCATCAGTGAGCAGCGGGCGCTTAGCACAGATACGCAGTATTTT. Translated, it gives CAISEQRALSTDTQYF.